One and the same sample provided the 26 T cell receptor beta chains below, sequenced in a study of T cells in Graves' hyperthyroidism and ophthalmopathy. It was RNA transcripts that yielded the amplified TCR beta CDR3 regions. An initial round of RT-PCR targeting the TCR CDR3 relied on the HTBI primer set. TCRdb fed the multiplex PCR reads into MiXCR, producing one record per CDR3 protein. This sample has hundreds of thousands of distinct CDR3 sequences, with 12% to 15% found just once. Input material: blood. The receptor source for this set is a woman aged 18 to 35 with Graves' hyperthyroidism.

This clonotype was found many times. CDR3: CASSPRGAGPYEQYF. For the CDR3, the DNA is TGTGCCAGCAGTCCACGGGGCGCTGGGCCTTACGAGCAGTACTTC. The chain employs TRBV6-1 and TRBJ2-7, with D perhaps being TRBD1 or TRBD2 (5 bases each). V gave up 5 bases and J gave up 4 bases, with 18 bases separating them. This CDR3 spans 15 amino acids. The germline gives CDR1 MNHNS, CDR2 SASEGT.

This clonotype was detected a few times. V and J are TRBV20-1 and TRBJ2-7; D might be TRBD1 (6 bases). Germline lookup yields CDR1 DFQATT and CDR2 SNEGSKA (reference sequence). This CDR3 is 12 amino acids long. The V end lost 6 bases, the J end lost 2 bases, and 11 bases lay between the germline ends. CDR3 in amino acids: CSASQGTYEQYF. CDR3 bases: TGCAGTGCCTCACAGGGTACCTACGAGCAGTACTTC.

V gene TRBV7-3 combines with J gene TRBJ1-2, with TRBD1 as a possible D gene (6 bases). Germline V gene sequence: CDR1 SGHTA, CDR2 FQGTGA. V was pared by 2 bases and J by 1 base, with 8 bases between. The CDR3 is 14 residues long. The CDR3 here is CASSLGGFNYGYTF. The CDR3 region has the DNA TGTGCCAGCAGCTTAGGGGGCTTTAACTATGGCTACACCTTC.

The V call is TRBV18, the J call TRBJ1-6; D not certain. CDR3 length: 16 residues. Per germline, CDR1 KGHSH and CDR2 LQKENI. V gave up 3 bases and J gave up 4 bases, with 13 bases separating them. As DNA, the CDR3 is TGTGCCAGCTCACCGAGGGCAGAACGATATAATTCACCCCTCCACTTT. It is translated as CASSPRAERYNSPLHF.

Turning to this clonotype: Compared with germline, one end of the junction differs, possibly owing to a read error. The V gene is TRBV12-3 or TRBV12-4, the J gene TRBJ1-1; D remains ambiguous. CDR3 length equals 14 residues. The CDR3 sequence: CASTHYTANAEAFF. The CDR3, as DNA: TGTGCCAGCACCCATTATACAGCGAACGCTGAAGCTTTCTTT.

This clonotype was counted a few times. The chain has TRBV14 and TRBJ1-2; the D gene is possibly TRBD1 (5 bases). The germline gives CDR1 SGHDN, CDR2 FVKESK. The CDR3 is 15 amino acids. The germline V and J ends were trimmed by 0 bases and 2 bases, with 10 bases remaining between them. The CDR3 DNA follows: TGTGCCAGCAGCCAAGATTGCAGGGCCAACTATGGCTACACCTTC. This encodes CASSQDCRANYGYTF.

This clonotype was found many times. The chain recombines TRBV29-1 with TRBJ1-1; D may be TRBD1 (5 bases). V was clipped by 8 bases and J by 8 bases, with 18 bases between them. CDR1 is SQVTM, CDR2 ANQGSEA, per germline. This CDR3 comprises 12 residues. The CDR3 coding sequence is TGCAGCCCGTTGATCGGCACAGGCGAAGCTTTCTTT. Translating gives CSPLIGTGEAFF.

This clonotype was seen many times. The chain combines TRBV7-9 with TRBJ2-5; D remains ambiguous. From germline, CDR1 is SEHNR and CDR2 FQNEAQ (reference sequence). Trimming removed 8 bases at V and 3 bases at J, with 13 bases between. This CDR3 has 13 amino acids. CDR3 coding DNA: TGTGCCAGCCGGGTGGCTTTGGAAGAGACCCAGTACTTC. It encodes CASRVALEETQYF.

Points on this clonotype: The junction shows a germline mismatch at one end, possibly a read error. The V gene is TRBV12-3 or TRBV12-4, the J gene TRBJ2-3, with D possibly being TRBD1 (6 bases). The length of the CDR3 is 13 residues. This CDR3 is CASSFGGTDMQYF. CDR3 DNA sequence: TGTGCCAGCAGTTTTGGGGGCACAGATATGCAGTATTTT.

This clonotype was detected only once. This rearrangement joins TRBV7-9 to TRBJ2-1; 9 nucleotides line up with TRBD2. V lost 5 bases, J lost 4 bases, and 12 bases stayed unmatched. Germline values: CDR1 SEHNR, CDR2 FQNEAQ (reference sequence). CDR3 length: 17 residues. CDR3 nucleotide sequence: TGTGCCAGCAGCCTTAAACGCGGGGCGGGAGGGTACAATGAGCAGTTCTTC. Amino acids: CASSLKRGAGGYNEQFF. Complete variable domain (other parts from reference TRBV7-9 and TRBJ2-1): DTGVSQNPRHKITKRGQNVTFRCDPISEHNRLYWYRQTLGQGPEFLTYFQNEAQLEKSRLLSDRFSAERPKGSFSTLEIQRTEQGDSAMYLCASSLKRGAGGYNEQFFGPGTRLTVL.

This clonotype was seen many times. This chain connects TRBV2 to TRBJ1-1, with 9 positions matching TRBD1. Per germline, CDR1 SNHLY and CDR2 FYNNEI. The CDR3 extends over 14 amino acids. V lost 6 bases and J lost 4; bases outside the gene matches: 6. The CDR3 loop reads CASRVGTGSTEAFF. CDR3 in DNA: TGTGCCAGCAGGGTCGGGACAGGGAGCACTGAAGCTTTCTTT.

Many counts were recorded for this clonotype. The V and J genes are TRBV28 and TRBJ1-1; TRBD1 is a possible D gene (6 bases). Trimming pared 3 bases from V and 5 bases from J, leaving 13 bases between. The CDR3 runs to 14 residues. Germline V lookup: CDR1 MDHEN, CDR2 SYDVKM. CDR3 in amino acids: CASSFPGARTEAFF. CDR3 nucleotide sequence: TGTGCCAGCAGTTTTCCAGGGGCGAGAACTGAAGCTTTCTTT.

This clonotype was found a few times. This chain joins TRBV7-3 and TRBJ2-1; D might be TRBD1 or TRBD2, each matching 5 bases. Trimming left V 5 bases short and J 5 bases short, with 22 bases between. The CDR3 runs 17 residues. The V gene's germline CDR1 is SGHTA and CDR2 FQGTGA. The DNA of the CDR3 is TGTGCCAGCAGCCTTAATGCCGGGGCCCCTCCGGACAATGAGCAGTTCTTC. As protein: CASSLNAGAPPDNEQFF.

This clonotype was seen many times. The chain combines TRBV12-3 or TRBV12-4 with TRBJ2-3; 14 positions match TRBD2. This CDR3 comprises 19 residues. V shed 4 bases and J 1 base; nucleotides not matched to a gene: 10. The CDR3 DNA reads TGTGCCAGCAGTTCAAGACTAGCGGGAGGGCCCGTTGGCACAGATACGCAGTATTTT. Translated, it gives CASSSRLAGGPVGTDTQYF.

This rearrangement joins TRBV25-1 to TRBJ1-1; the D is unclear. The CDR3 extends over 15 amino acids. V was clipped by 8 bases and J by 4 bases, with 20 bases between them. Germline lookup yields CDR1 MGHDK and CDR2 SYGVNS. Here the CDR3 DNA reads TGTGCCAGCCGATCTTCCAAGTTAGGCGGCACTGAAGCTTTCTTT. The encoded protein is CASRSSKLGGTEAFF.

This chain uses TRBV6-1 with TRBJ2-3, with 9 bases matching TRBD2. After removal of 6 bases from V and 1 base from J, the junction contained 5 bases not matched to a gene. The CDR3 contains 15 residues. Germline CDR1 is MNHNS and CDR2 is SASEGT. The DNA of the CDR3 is TGTGCCAGCAGGACCCGACTAGCGGGCACAGATACGCAGTATTTT. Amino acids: CASRTRLAGTDTQYF.

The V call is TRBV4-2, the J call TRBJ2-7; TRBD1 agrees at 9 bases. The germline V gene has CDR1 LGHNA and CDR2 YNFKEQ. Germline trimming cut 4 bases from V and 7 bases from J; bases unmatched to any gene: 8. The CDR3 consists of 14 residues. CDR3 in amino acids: CASSPGTGLREQYF. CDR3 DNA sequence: TGTGCCAGCAGCCCAGGGACAGGGCTACGAGAGCAGTACTTC.

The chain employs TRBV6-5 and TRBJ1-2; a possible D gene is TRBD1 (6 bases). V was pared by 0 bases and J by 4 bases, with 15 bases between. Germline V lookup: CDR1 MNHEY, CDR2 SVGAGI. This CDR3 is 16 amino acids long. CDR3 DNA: TGTGCCAGCAGTTACTCTACAGGGTCGTATACCTATGGCTACACCTTC. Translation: CASSYSTGSYTYGYTF.

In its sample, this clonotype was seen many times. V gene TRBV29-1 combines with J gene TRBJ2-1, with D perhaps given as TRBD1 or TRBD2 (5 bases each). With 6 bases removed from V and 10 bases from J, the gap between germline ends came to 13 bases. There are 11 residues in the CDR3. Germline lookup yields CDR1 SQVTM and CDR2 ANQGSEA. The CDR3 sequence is CSVMGVWEQFF. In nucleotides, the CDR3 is TGCAGCGTCATGGGGGTCTGGGAGCAGTTCTTC.

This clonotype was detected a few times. Here the CDR3 reads CAISDAAGGWNEQFF. CDR3 DNA sequence: TGTGCCATCAGTGATGCGGCAGGGGGCTGGAATGAGCAGTTCTTC. The V and J genes are TRBV10-3 and TRBJ2-1; 8 bases align to TRBD1. Germline V gives CDR1 ENHRY, CDR2 SYGVKD. V gave up 3 bases and J gave up 7 bases; unmatched junction bases: 8. This CDR3 comprises 15 residues.

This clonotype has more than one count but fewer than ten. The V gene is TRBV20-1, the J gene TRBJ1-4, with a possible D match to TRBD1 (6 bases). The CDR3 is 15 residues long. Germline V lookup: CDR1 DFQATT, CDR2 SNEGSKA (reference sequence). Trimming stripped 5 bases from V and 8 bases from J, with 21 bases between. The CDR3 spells CSALPATGLTEKLFF. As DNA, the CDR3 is TGCAGTGCTTTACCTGCGACAGGCCTGACAGAAAAACTGTTTTTT.

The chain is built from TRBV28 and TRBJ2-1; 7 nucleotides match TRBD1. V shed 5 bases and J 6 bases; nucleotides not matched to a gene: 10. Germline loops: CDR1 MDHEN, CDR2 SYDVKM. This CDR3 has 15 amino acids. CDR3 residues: CASSLNPGQANEQFF. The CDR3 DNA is TGTGCCAGCAGTCTCAATCCCGGACAGGCCAATGAGCAGTTCTTC.

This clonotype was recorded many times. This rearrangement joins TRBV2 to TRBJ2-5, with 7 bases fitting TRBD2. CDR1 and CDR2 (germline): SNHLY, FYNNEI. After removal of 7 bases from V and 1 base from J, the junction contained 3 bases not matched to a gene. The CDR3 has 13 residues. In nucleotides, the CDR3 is TGTGCCAGCATGCGGGAGCCCCAAGAGACCCAGTACTTC. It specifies CASMREPQETQYF.

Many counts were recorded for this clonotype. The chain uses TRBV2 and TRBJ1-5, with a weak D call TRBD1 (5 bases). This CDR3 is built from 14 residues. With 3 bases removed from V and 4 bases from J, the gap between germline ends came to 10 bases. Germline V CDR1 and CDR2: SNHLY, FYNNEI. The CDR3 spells CASSDVGGNQPQHF. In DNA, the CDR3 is TGTGCCAGCAGTGACGTGGGGGGGAATCAGCCCCAGCATTTT.

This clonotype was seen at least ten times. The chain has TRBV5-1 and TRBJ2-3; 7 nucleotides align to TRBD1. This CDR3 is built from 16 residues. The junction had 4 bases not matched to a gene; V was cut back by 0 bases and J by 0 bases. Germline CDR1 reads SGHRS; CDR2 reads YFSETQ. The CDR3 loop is CASSLEGRGSTDTQYF. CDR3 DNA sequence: TGCGCCAGCAGCTTGGAGGGCAGGGGGAGCACAGATACGCAGTATTTT.

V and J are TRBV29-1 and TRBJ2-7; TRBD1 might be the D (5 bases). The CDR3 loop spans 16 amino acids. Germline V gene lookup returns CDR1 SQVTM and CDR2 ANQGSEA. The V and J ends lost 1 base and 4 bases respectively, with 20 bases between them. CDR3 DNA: TGCAGCGTTGAAGCGACAGAGGACGGAGCTTGGTACGAGCAGTACTTC. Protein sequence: CSVEATEDGAWYEQYF.